The present T cell receptor (beta chain) was sequenced within a study of blood T cell repertoires in COVID-19 (dated by TCRdb to 2018 to 2021). The study in broad terms: Samples from collaborators originated in the United States, Italy and Spain and spanned both the acute and convalescent phases of COVID-19. Deeply sampled blood TCRbeta repertoires from subjects exposed to, actively infected with, or recovered from COVID-19 were included in the dataset. The sample metadata nearly always contained a de-identified subject ID, COVID-19 status, age in years and sex. Samples were obtained from the ongoing ImmuneRACE study (first 160 participants) and from about 1,300 subjects provided by 6 global collaborators. The repertoires were released in a freely available public database intended as a resource for research on the immune response to SARS-CoV-2. The material from the prospective study consisted of cDNA or gDNA derived from T cells, B-cell-depleted T cells, or PBMCs. Where available, HLA class I and class II types were taken from metadata supplied by the sample provider and were not determined by assay-based typing.

What the work shows at the level of the full study, not this receptor alone: The quantity of clinical and demographic metadata differed by source and by participant and was supplied without curation.

Comments on this clone: It has no known antigen specificity. Base qualities are not at hand, and no much larger clone is one base apart.

Collaborating institutions collected whole blood in K2EDTA tubes following their own protocols. For TCRbeta analysis, collaborators shipped samples as frozen whole blood, isolated PBMCs, or DNA extracted from either of those sample types. TCRbeta CDR3 regions were amplified from genomic DNA by means of the immunoSEQ Assay, a bias-controlled multiplex PCR. The published analysis was carried out like this. The number of nucleated cells in each sample was estimated by amplification of reference gene primers within the assay. To quantify the absolute abundance of each unique TCRbeta CDR3 rearrangement, sequence reads were collapsed and filtered. For each sample, productive Simpson clonality was calculated as the square root of Simpson's diversity index across productive rearrangements. The table comes from immuneACCESS by way of TCRdb, which keeps in-frame sequences with V and J called. Part of the clones is missing from these tables; in studies checked, under half for an unresolved V gene and the rest for unknown reasons. The D gene and trimming were derived from the DNA, and the V and J assignments and clone size from that table. This sample lists under 150,000 clones; roughly 80% were detected once. The ten biggest clones cover 4% of the sample.

The sequenced sample was peripheral blood. The sequence was collected from a woman in her sixties with acute or convalescent COVID-19.

The CDR3 reads CASSHGTRTSGRTSYNEQFF. The nucleotide sequence reads TGTGCCAGCAGCCATGGAACCCGGACTAGCGGGAGGACATCCTACAATGAGCAGTTCTTC. The receptor chain draws on TRBV3-1 (or the pseudogene TRBV3-2) and TRBJ2-1; 14 bases in between match TRBD2. Per the germline V gene (reference sequence), LGHDT is the CDR1 and YNNKEL is the CDR2. V is pruned by 3 bases and J by 1 base, leaving 11 bases of the junction without a gene match. CDR3 length: 20 amino acids, cysteine to phenylalanine. Only the CDR3 region is kept as DNA, spanning 60 bases read in frame from base 1.